This TCR beta chain was documented in a study of control samples from healthy donors and cancer patients. The germline CDR1 and CDR2 sequences are SEHNR and FQNEAQ (reference sequence). The length of the CDR3 is 14 residues. The ends were cut back, 1 base at V and 0 bases at J, with 6 bases in the middle. Assay used: immunoSEQ multiplex PCR; TCRdb lists only in-frame clones, some missing. The sample records roughly 38,000 clones, roughly 83% being singletons. The sequenced sample consisted of blood. The genes are TRBV7-9 and TRBJ1-2; a weak D match, TRBD1 (6 bases). The sequence came from a man aged 55-75 years in good health. The CDR3 bases are TGTGCCAGCAGCTTAGGGACAGCTAACTATGGCTACACCTTC. It encodes CASSLGTANYGYTF.